These T cell receptor beta chains were read from a single sample in a study of blood T cells in healthy people across ages. TCRdb processed the 5' RACE reads anew with MiXCR; each CDR3 protein has one entry. This table has approximately 1,700,000 distinct CDR3 sequences, roughly 43% appearing once. The sample was blood. These receptors were taken from a human donor in good health. Both conserved end residues are part of each CDR3. Each record gives: D gene, CDR3 length, J gene, clone size, V gene, CDR3 DNA, CDR3 protein. A D gene is named only where the DNA matches it firmly. Some rows have no size entry. The others give once, few or many, or a class for an expanded clone.

d_call: .; cdr3_length: 12; j_call: TRBJ2-1; clone_size: .; v_call: TRBV29-1; cdr3_nt: TGCAGCGCCGCGGGGCCCTACAATGAGCAGTTCTTC; cdr3_aa: CSAAGPYNEQFF
d_call: TRBD1; cdr3_length: 15; j_call: TRBJ2-3; clone_size: .; v_call: TRBV5-1; cdr3_nt: TGCGCCAGCAGCCCCCAAGGGACAGGGGGAGATGCGCAGTATTTT; cdr3_aa: CASSPQGTGGDAQYF
d_call: TRBD2; cdr3_length: 14; j_call: TRBJ2-7; clone_size: .; v_call: TRBV7-2; cdr3_nt: TGTGCCAGCAGCTTAGAGAGCGGGGACTACGAGCAGTACTTC; cdr3_aa: CASSLESGDYEQYF
d_call: .; cdr3_length: 15; j_call: TRBJ2-3; clone_size: few; v_call: TRBV5-1; cdr3_nt: TGCGCCAGCTCCGCTAATACAGGCAGCACAGATACGCAGTATTTT; cdr3_aa: CASSANTGSTDTQYF
d_call: .; cdr3_length: 12; j_call: TRBJ1-1; clone_size: .; v_call: TRBV12-3/TRBV12-4; cdr3_nt: TGTGCCAGCTTTAGGTTGGAGACAGAAGCTTTCTTT; cdr3_aa: CASFRLETEAFF
d_call: .; cdr3_length: 9; j_call: TRBJ2-5; clone_size: .; v_call: TRBV6-9; cdr3_nt: TGTGCCGGGGTAGAGACCCAGTACTTC; cdr3_aa: CAGVETQYF
d_call: TRBD1; cdr3_length: 15; j_call: TRBJ1-2; clone_size: .; v_call: TRBV13; cdr3_nt: TGTGCCAGCAGCCCCAGGGGGGGAGAGGACTATGGCTACACCTTC; cdr3_aa: CASSPRGGEDYGYTF
d_call: .; cdr3_length: 17; j_call: TRBJ2-1; clone_size: few; v_call: TRBV9; cdr3_nt: TGTGCCAGCAGCGTCTTTCCGGAGGTTGGGTCCAACAATGAGCAGTTCTTC; cdr3_aa: CASSVFPEVGSNNEQFF
d_call: TRBD2; cdr3_length: 15; j_call: TRBJ2-1; clone_size: many; v_call: TRBV12-5; cdr3_nt: TGTGCTAGTGGACTCACTAGCGGGGGTACCCATGAGCAGTTCTTC; cdr3_aa: CASGLTSGGTHEQFF
d_call: TRBD2; cdr3_length: 15; j_call: TRBJ2-4; clone_size: .; v_call: TRBV20-1; cdr3_nt: TGCAGTGCTAGAGAGGCTAGCGGGGGTCATAAGGGGCAGTACTTC; cdr3_aa: CSAREASGGHKGQYF
d_call: .; cdr3_length: 14; j_call: TRBJ2-7; clone_size: few; v_call: TRBV29-1; cdr3_nt: TGCAGCGTCCTCACGGGACGGTTCTCCTACGAGCAGTACTTC; cdr3_aa: CSVLTGRFSYEQYF
d_call: .; cdr3_length: 15; j_call: TRBJ2-5; clone_size: .; v_call: TRBV5-1; cdr3_nt: TGCGCCAGCAGCTCGGACCATGGGGGGATGGAGACCCAGTACTTC; cdr3_aa: CASSSDHGGMETQYF
d_call: .; cdr3_length: 15; j_call: TRBJ2-7; clone_size: once; v_call: TRBV5-1; cdr3_nt: TGCGCCAGCATCGCCGGGCCCGGACAGTCTTACGAGCAGTACTTC; cdr3_aa: CASIAGPGQSYEQYF
d_call: .; cdr3_length: 13; j_call: TRBJ2-2; clone_size: .; v_call: TRBV12-3/TRBV12-4; cdr3_nt: TGTGCCAGCAGTTTAGCGCTTCACGGGGAGCTGTTTTTT; cdr3_aa: CASSLALHGELFF
d_call: .; cdr3_length: 15; j_call: TRBJ2-3; clone_size: .; v_call: TRBV7-2; cdr3_nt: TGTGCCAGCAACTTACTCGGAGGGGGTGCAGATACGCAGTATTTT; cdr3_aa: CASNLLGGGADTQYF
d_call: .; cdr3_length: 14; j_call: TRBJ2-1; clone_size: .; v_call: TRBV11-1; cdr3_nt: TGTGCCAGCAACTTCGGACCGATGTACAATGAGCAGTTCTTC; cdr3_aa: CASNFGPMYNEQFF
d_call: .; cdr3_length: 13; j_call: TRBJ1-1; clone_size: .; v_call: TRBV12-3/TRBV12-4; cdr3_nt: TGTGCCAGCAGTTTAAGGGAAGACAGAAGAGCTTTCTTT; cdr3_aa: CASSLREDRRAFF
d_call: .; cdr3_length: 13; j_call: TRBJ2-3; clone_size: .; v_call: TRBV29-1; cdr3_nt: TGCAGCGTTGGTGGCGTGGGCACAGATACGCAGTATTTT; cdr3_aa: CSVGGVGTDTQYF
d_call: .; cdr3_length: 15; j_call: TRBJ2-3; clone_size: .; v_call: TRBV5-1; cdr3_nt: TGCGCCAGCAGCTTGGTTCTAGCTGAGTGGGCTACGCAGTATTTT; cdr3_aa: CASSLVLAEWATQYF
d_call: .; cdr3_length: 14; j_call: TRBJ2-1; clone_size: .; v_call: TRBV7-2; cdr3_nt: TGTGCCAGCAGCCCCTGGACGGAATACAATGAGCAGTTCTTC; cdr3_aa: CASSPWTEYNEQFF
d_call: TRBD1; cdr3_length: 15; j_call: TRBJ1-2; clone_size: .; v_call: TRBV6-5; cdr3_nt: TGTGCCAGCAGTTACTCGGACAGGCCAGGTTATGGCTACACCTTC; cdr3_aa: CASSYSDRPGYGYTF
d_call: .; cdr3_length: 13; j_call: TRBJ2-7; clone_size: .; v_call: TRBV15; cdr3_nt: TGTGCCACCAGCAGGGAATCGGGGTACGAGCAGTACTTC; cdr3_aa: CATSRESGYEQYF
d_call: .; cdr3_length: 12; j_call: TRBJ1-2; clone_size: .; v_call: TRBV12-3/TRBV12-4; cdr3_nt: TGTGCCGGCAGTCTTAACAACTATGGCTACACCTTC; cdr3_aa: CAGSLNNYGYTF
d_call: TRBD2; cdr3_length: 17; j_call: TRBJ2-5; clone_size: .; v_call: TRBV7-9; cdr3_nt: TGTGCCAGCAGCTTAGGGCTAGCGGGGGCCGAGGAGGAGACCCAGTACTTC; cdr3_aa: CASSLGLAGAEEETQYF
d_call: .; cdr3_length: 16; j_call: TRBJ2-3; clone_size: .; v_call: TRBV4-3; cdr3_nt: TGCGCCAGCAGCCAAGATGCAGGGGGACTATTCTACGAGCAGTATTTT; cdr3_aa: CASSQDAGGLFYEQYF
d_call: .; cdr3_length: 13; j_call: TRBJ2-4; clone_size: .; v_call: TRBV29-1; cdr3_nt: TGCAGCACCCTTCCAGTAGCCAAAAACATTCAGTACTTC; cdr3_aa: CSTLPVAKNIQYF
d_call: TRBD1; cdr3_length: 13; j_call: TRBJ1-6; clone_size: .; v_call: TRBV30; cdr3_nt: TGTGCCTGGAGGGGACAGTTAAATTCACCCCTCCACTTT; cdr3_aa: CAWRGQLNSPLHF
d_call: .; cdr3_length: 15; j_call: TRBJ2-1; clone_size: .; v_call: TRBV24-1; cdr3_nt: TGTGCCACCAGTGACCCCCCGCGACTAGGGAATGAGCAGTTCTTC; cdr3_aa: CATSDPPRLGNEQFF
d_call: .; cdr3_length: 14; j_call: TRBJ1-2; clone_size: few; v_call: TRBV7-2; cdr3_nt: TGTGCCAGCAGCCTACGGAGAGGCGGGGGTGGCTACACCTTC; cdr3_aa: CASSLRRGGGGYTF
d_call: .; cdr3_length: 14; j_call: TRBJ1-1; clone_size: .; v_call: TRBV25-1; cdr3_nt: TGTGCCAGCAGTGACAGACAGGATGGCACTGAAGCTTTCTTT; cdr3_aa: CASSDRQDGTEAFF
d_call: .; cdr3_length: 14; j_call: TRBJ2-5; clone_size: .; v_call: TRBV20-1; cdr3_nt: TGCAGTGCCCACCGGGACACACAGACGGAGACCCAGTACTTC; cdr3_aa: CSAHRDTQTETQYF
d_call: .; cdr3_length: 14; j_call: TRBJ2-3; clone_size: few; v_call: TRBV5-1; cdr3_nt: TGCGCCAGCAGCTTGGAATCAGAATCAGATACGCAGTATTTT; cdr3_aa: CASSLESESDTQYF
d_call: .; cdr3_length: 15; j_call: TRBJ2-1; clone_size: .; v_call: TRBV20-1; cdr3_nt: TGCGGTGCGCCATCTAGCGCGGGGTCCTACAATGAGCAGTTCTTC; cdr3_aa: CGAPSSAGSYNEQFF
d_call: .; cdr3_length: 14; j_call: TRBJ1-3; clone_size: .; v_call: TRBV12-3/TRBV12-4; cdr3_nt: TGTGCCAGCAGAAACCCCGTTTGGGGAAACACCATATATTTT; cdr3_aa: CASRNPVWGNTIYF
d_call: .; cdr3_length: 15; j_call: TRBJ2-3; clone_size: .; v_call: TRBV5-4; cdr3_nt: TGTGCCAGCAGCTTGCAGACCCCCGGGACAGATACGCAGTATTTT; cdr3_aa: CASSLQTPGTDTQYF
d_call: .; cdr3_length: 15; j_call: TRBJ2-5; clone_size: few; v_call: TRBV7-2; cdr3_nt: TGTGCCAGCAGCTTAGAGCCGGCACCGCAAGAGACCCAGTACTTC; cdr3_aa: CASSLEPAPQETQYF
d_call: .; cdr3_length: 17; j_call: TRBJ2-1; clone_size: few; v_call: TRBV28; cdr3_nt: TGTGCCAGCAGTTTTGGTGAGGGCTCGACCGCTGAAGATGAGCAGTTCTTC; cdr3_aa: CASSFGEGSTAEDEQFF
d_call: .; cdr3_length: 15; j_call: TRBJ2-7; clone_size: once; v_call: TRBV4-2; cdr3_nt: TGTGCCAGCAGCCCCGGGAAGGGCCTGGGCCACGAGCAGTACTTC; cdr3_aa: CASSPGKGLGHEQYF
d_call: .; cdr3_length: 15; j_call: TRBJ2-5; clone_size: .; v_call: TRBV7-2; cdr3_nt: TGTGCCAGCAGCTTGGTCGGGAACCCTCGGGAGACCCAGTACTTC; cdr3_aa: CASSLVGNPRETQYF
d_call: .; cdr3_length: 15; j_call: TRBJ1-6; clone_size: few; v_call: TRBV7-2; cdr3_nt: TGTGCCAGCAGCTTAATTTACCCAACAAATTCACCCCTCCACTTT; cdr3_aa: CASSLIYPTNSPLHF
d_call: TRBD1; cdr3_length: 17; j_call: TRBJ2-7; clone_size: .; v_call: TRBV7-9; cdr3_nt: TGTGCCAGCAGCTTAACTCAACACCGGGGACAGTGGTACGAGCAGTACTTC; cdr3_aa: CASSLTQHRGQWYEQYF
d_call: .; cdr3_length: 13; j_call: TRBJ1-1; clone_size: few; v_call: TRBV12-3/TRBV12-4; cdr3_nt: TGTGCCAGCTCCTCCAGGGGAACCACTGAAGCTTTCTTT; cdr3_aa: CASSSRGTTEAFF
d_call: .; cdr3_length: 15; j_call: TRBJ1-1; clone_size: .; v_call: TRBV14; cdr3_nt: TGTGCCAGCAGCCAGATAGGCGTCATGAACACTGAAGCTTTCTTT; cdr3_aa: CASSQIGVMNTEAFF
d_call: .; cdr3_length: 15; j_call: TRBJ2-5; clone_size: many; v_call: TRBV5-6; cdr3_nt: TGTGCCAGCAGCTTTTTGGGGGCCCCCCAAGAGACCCAGTACTTC; cdr3_aa: CASSFLGAPQETQYF
d_call: TRBD2; cdr3_length: 13; j_call: TRBJ2-1; clone_size: .; v_call: TRBV6-6; cdr3_nt: TGTGCCACCCGAAGGCCAGCGGGGGGAGGGTGGTTCTTC; cdr3_aa: CATRRPAGGGWFF
d_call: .; cdr3_length: 15; j_call: TRBJ1-1; clone_size: few; v_call: TRBV7-3; cdr3_nt: TGTGCCAGCAGCTTAGGCCCAGGGTATGGTACTGAAGCTTTCTTT; cdr3_aa: CASSLGPGYGTEAFF
d_call: .; cdr3_length: 16; j_call: TRBJ2-3; clone_size: .; v_call: TRBV20-1; cdr3_nt: TGCAGTGCTGCAGACGTACGAGACAGTATCACAGATACGCAGTATTTT; cdr3_aa: CSAADVRDSITDTQYF
d_call: .; cdr3_length: 13; j_call: TRBJ1-4; clone_size: .; v_call: TRBV5-1; cdr3_nt: TGCGCCAGCAGCTTGGGGGGCGCTGAAAAACTGTTTTTT; cdr3_aa: CASSLGGAEKLFF